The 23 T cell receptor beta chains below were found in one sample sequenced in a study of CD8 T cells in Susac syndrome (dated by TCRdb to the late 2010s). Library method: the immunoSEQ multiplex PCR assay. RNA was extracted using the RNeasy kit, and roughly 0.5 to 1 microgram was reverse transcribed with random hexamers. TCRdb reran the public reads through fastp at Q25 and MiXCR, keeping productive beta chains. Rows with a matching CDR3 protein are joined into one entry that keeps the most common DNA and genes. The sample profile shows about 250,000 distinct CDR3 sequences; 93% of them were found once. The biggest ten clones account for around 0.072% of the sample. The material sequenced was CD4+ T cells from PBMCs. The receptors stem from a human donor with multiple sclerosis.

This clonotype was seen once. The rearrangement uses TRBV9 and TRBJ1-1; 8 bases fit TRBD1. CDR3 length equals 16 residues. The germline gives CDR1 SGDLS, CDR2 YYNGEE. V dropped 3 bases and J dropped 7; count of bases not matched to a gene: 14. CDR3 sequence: CASSDTQTGVKNEAFF. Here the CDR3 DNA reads TGTGCCAGCAGCGACACCCAGACAGGGGTCAAGAATGAAGCTTTCTTT.

CDR3 sequence (DNA): TGTGCCACCAGCAGAGACCCAGGCGACGGAAACACCATATATTTT. Protein product: CATSRDPGDGNTIYF. The chain joins TRBV15 to TRBJ1-3; no clear D gene. The CDR3 length is 15 residues. Germline V gene lookup returns CDR1 LNHNV and CDR2 YYDKDF (reference sequence). V was clipped by 0 bases and J by 4 bases, with 10 bases between them.

CDR3 protein: CASSLRESPPNLEQFF. The CDR3, as DNA: TGTGCCAGCAGTTTGCGTGAATCCCCCCCCAATTTGGAGCAGTTCTTC. This sequence joins TRBV12-3 or TRBV12-4 and TRBJ2-1; D is unclear. The CDR3 totals 16 residues. V gave up 3 bases and J gave up 10 bases, with 22 bases separating them.

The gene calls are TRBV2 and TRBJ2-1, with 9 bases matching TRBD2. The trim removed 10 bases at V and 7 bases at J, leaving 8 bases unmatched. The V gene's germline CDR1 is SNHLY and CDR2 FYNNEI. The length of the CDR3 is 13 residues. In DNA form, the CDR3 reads TGTGCCACCACCGGGACTAGCAGAAATGAGCAGTTCTTC. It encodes CATTGTSRNEQFF.

This CDR3 reads CASSMGENYGYTF. The CDR3 nucleotides are TGTGCCAGTAGTATGGGTGAGAACTATGGCTACACCTTC. The chain is built from TRBV19 and TRBJ1-2, with D unresolved. This CDR3 has 13 amino acids. Between the trimmed V and J ends, which lost 3 bases and 2 bases, there was a span of 7 bases. The V gene's germline CDR1 is LNHDA and CDR2 SQIVND (reference sequence).

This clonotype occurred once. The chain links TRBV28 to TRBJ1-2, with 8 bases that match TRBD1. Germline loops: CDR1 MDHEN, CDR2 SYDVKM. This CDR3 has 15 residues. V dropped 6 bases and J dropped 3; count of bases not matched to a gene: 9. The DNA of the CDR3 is TGTGCCAGCAGAGAAACAGGGGGGGCGGACTATGGCTACACCTTC. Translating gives CASRETGGADYGYTF.

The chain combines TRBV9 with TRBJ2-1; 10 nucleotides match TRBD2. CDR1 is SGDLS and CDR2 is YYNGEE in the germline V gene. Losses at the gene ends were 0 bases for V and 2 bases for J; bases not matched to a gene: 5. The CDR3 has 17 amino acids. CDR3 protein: CASSVEVTSGTYNEQFF. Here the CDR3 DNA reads TGTGCCAGCAGCGTAGAGGTTACTAGCGGGACCTACAATGAGCAGTTCTTC.

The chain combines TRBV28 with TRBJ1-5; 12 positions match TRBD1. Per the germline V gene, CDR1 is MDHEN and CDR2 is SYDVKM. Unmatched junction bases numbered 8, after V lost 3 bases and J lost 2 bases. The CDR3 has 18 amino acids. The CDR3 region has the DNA TGTGCCAGCAGTTTTGGGGACAGGGGGCTTCGGGGCAATCAGCCCCAGCATTTT. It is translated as CASSFGDRGLRGNQPQHF.

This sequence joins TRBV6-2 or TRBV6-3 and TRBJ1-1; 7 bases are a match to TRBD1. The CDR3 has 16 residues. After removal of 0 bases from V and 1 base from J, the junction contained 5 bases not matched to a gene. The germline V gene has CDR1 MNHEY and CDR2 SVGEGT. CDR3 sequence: CASSYSRGGKNTEAFF. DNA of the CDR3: TGTGCCAGCAGTTACTCGAGAGGGGGCAAGAACACTGAAGCTTTCTTT.

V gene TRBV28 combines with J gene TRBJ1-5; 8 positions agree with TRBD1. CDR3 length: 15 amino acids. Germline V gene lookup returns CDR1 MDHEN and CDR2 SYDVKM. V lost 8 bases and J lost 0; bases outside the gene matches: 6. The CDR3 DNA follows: TGTGCCAGCCTGTCAGGGGGCCATAGCAATCAGCCCCAGCATTTT. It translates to CASLSGGHSNQPQHF.

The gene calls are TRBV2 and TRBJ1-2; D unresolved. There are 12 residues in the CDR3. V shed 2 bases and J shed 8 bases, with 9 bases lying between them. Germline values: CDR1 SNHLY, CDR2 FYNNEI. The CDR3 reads CASSESERGYTF. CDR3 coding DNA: TGTGCCAGCAGTGAATCGGAGCGGGGCTACACCTTC.

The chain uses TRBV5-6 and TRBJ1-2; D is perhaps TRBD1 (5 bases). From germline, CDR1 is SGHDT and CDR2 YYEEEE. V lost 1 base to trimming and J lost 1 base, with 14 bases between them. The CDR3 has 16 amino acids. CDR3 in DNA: TGTGCCAGCAGCTTGAAAGCCGGGACGGTTAACTATGGCTACACCTTC. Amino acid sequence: CASSLKAGTVNYGYTF.

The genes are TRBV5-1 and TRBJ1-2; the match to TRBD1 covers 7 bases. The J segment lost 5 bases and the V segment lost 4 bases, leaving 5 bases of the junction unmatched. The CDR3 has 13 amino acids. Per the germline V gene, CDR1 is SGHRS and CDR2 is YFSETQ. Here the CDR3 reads CASSPTRGYGYTF. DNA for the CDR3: TGCGCCAGCAGCCCCACCAGGGGGTATGGCTACACCTTC.

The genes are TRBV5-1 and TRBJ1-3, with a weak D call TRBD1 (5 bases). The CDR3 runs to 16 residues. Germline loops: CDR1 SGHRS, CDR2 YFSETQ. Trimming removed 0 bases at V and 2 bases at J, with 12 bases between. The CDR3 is CASSLGAGGTGNTIYF. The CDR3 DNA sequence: TGCGCCAGCAGCTTGGGCGCGGGGGGAACTGGAAACACCATATATTTT.

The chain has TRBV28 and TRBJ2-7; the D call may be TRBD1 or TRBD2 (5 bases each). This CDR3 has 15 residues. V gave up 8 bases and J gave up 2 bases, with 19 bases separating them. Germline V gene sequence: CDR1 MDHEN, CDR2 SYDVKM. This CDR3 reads CASDPGRFATYEQYF. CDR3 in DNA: TGTGCCAGCGATCCGGGACGCTTTGCAACCTACGAGCAGTACTTC.

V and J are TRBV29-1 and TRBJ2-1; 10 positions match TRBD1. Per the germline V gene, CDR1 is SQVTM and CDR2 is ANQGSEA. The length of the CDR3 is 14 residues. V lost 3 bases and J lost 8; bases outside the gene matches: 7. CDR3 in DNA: TGCAGCGTTGATCTTGACAGGGGGCATGATGAGCAGTTCTTC. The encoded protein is CSVDLDRGHDEQFF.

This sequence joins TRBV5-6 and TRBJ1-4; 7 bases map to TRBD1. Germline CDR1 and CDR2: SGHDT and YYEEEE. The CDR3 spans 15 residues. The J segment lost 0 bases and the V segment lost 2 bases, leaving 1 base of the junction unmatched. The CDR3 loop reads CASSFGTATNEKLFF. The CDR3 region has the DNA TGTGCCAGCAGCTTTGGGACAGCAACTAATGAAAAACTGTTTTTT.

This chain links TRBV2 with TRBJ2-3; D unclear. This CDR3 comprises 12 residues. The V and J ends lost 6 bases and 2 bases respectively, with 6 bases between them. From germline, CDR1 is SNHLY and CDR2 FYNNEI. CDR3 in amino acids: CASRDNTDTQYF. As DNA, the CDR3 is TGTGCCAGCAGGGATAACACAGATACGCAGTATTTT.

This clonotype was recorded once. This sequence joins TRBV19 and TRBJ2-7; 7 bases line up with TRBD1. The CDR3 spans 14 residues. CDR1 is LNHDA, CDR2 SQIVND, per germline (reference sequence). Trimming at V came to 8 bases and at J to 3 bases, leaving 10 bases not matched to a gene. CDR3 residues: CASRLRQGFYEQYF. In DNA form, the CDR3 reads TGTGCCAGTCGCCTAAGACAGGGTTTCTACGAGCAGTACTTC.

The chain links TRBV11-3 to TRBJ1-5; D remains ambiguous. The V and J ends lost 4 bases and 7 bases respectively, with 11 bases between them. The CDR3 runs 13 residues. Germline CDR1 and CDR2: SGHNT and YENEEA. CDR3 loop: CASSYVTGQPQHF. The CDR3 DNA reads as TGTGCCAGCAGCTACGTCACGGGGCAGCCCCAGCATTTT.

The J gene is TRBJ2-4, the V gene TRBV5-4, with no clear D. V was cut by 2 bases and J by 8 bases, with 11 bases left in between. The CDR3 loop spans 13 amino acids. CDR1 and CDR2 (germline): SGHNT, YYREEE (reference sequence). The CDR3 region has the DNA TGTGCCAGCAGCTTATCACGGTGGGACATTCAGTACTTC. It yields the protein CASSLSRWDIQYF.

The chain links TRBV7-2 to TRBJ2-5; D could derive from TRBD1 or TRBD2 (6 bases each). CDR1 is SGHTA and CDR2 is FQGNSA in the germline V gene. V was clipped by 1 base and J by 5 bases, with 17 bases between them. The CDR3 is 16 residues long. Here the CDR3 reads CASSLGAGGAGETQYF. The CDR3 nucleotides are TGTGCCAGCAGCTTAGGAGCCGGGGGCGCGGGGGAGACCCAGTACTTC.

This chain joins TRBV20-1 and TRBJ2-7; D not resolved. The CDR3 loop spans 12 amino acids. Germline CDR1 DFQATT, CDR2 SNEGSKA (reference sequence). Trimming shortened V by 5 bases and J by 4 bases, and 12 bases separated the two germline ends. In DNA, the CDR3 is TGCAGTGCTGCCCCCGGGCCATACGAGCAGTACTTC. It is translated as CSAAPGPYEQYF.